The 15 T cell receptor beta chains below all came from one sample that was sequenced in a study of T cell responses to AZD1222 COVID-19 vaccine. Here immunoSEQ multiplex PCR was the method, and the copy in TCRdb shows in-frame clones only, minus some. The table includes over 100,000 clones, 84% detected once. Sequenced here: peripheral blood, sampled on day 0 of AZD1222 vaccination. All receptors derive from an adult in good health.

A few counts support this clone. CDR3: CASSQAERLTDTQYF. CDR3 DNA sequence: TGCGCCAGCAGTCAAGCGGAGAGACTCACAGATACGCAGTATTTT. The rearrangement joins TRBV10-1 to TRBJ2-3; D might be TRBD2 (5 bases). Looked up from germline, CDR1 is WNHNN and CDR2 is SYGVQD (reference sequence). The germline V and J ends were trimmed by 5 bases and 2 bases, with 14 bases remaining between them. The CDR3 sequence is 15 residues long.

The rearrangement uses TRBV9 and TRBJ2-5, with TRBD1 matching over 8 bases. The CDR3 runs to 16 residues. The germline CDR1 and CDR2 sequences are SGDLS and YYNGEE. V was pared by 0 bases and J by 2 bases, with 6 bases of the junction left unmatched. CDR3 nucleotide sequence: TGTGCCAGCAGCGTAGGAGGGACAGGTACTCAAGAGACCCAGTACTTC. Translated, it gives CASSVGGTGTQETQYF.

The rearrangement uses TRBV7-2 and TRBJ2-1; 11 bases agree with TRBD2. Looked up from germline, CDR1 is SGHTA and CDR2 is FQGNSA. J gave up 5 bases and V 3 bases, and 3 bases lay outside the gene matches. The CDR3 totals 15 residues. Here the CDR3 DNA reads TGTGCCAGCAGCTTTACTAGCGGGGGAAACAATGAGCAGTTCTTC. Amino acid sequence: CASSFTSGGNNEQFF.

The genes are TRBV7-3 and TRBJ1-1; D possibly corresponds to TRBD1 (5 bases). CDR3 length: 17 amino acids. Germline lookup yields CDR1 SGHTA and CDR2 FQGTGA. Trimming shortened V by 0 bases and J by 2 bases, and 16 bases separated the two germline ends. CDR3 loop: CASSLTGQGRGNTEAFF. For the CDR3, the DNA is TGTGCCAGCAGCTTAACGGGGCAGGGAAGGGGTAACACTGAAGCTTTCTTT.

This chain joins TRBV18 and TRBJ2-7; D is unresolved. The V end was cut by 2 bases, the J end by 6 bases, with 17 bases between. Germline values: CDR1 KGHSH, CDR2 LQKENI. CDR3 size: 15 residues. The CDR3 coding sequence is TGTGCCAGCTCACCAAGAGAAGTTAAGGGTAGCGAGCAGTACTTC. As protein: CASSPREVKGSEQYF.

The gene calls are TRBV7-9 and TRBJ1-2; D remains unclear. V gave up 2 bases and J gave up 5 bases, with 6 bases separating them. CDR1 and CDR2 from the germline V gene are SEHNR and FQNEAQ (reference sequence). This CDR3 is built from 12 residues. The CDR3 loop is CASSLQLYGYTF. In DNA form, the CDR3 reads TGTGCCAGCAGCTTACAGCTTTATGGCTACACCTTC.

V and J are TRBV30 and TRBJ2-7, with D unclear. CDR3 size: 12 residues. Germline V gives CDR1 GTSNPN, CDR2 SVGIG (reference sequence). The ends were cut back, 0 bases at V and 3 bases at J, with 6 bases in the middle. CDR3 protein: CAWSVSDYEQYF. CDR3 coding DNA: TGTGCCTGGAGTGTATCTGACTACGAGCAGTACTTC.

CDR3 loop: CASRLGTEAFF. CDR3 DNA sequence: TGTGCCAGCAGGCTAGGGACTGAAGCTTTCTTT. V is TRBV28 and J is TRBJ1-1; the D is unclear. Looked up from germline, CDR1 is MDHEN and CDR2 is SYDVKM. The CDR3 loop spans 11 amino acids. V gave up 6 bases and J gave up 5 bases, with 7 bases separating them. The complete variable domain, with remaining parts taken from reference TRBV28 and TRBJ1-1, reads DVKVTQSSRYLVKRTGEKVFLECVQDMDHENMFWYRQDPGLGLRLIYFSYDVKMKEKGDIPEGYSVSREKKERFSLILESASTNQTSMYLCASRLGTEAFFGQGTRLTVV.

The J gene is TRBJ2-7, the V gene TRBV4-3; 10 bases are a match to TRBD1. The V gene end was trimmed by 1 base and the J gene end by 4 bases; junction bases not matched to a gene: 4. Germline V gives CDR1 LGHNA, CDR2 YSLEER. The CDR3 consists of 15 residues. The CDR3 reads CASSQGTGGHYEQYF. The CDR3 nucleotides read TGCGCCAGCAGCCAAGGGACAGGGGGGCATTACGAGCAGTACTTC.

The chain uses TRBV15 and TRBJ2-7; possibly TRBD1 for D (5 bases). CDR3 size: 14 residues. The germline V gene has CDR1 LNHNV and CDR2 YYDKDF (reference sequence). Trimming shortened V by 5 bases and J by 3 bases, and 14 bases separated the two germline ends. The CDR3 protein is CATSLGHPGYEQYF. CDR3 nucleotides: TGTGCCACCAGCTTGGGGCATCCAGGCTACGAGCAGTACTTC.

The V call is TRBV3-1 (or the pseudogene TRBV3-2), the J call TRBJ2-2; D remains unclear. The germline CDR1 and CDR2 sequences are LGHDT and YNNKEL (reference sequence). This CDR3 region has 12 residues. V was cut by 1 base and J by 9 bases, with 6 bases left in between. In DNA, the CDR3 is TGTGCCAGCAGCCAAGGGGCCTGGGAGCTGTTTTTT. Its protein product is CASSQGAWELFF.

The CDR3 DNA is TGCGCCAGCAGCTCTTTAGCGGGGTTCTCCTACGAGCAGTACTTC. Amino acid sequence: CASSSLAGFSYEQYF. The chain is built from TRBV5-1 and TRBJ2-7, with 8 bases matching TRBD2. V gave up 3 bases and J gave up 0 bases; unmatched junction bases: 5. There are 15 residues in the CDR3. Germline assignment: CDR1 SGHRS and CDR2 YFSETQ.

The chain carries TRBV7-8 and TRBJ2-7; TRBD1 agrees at 8 bases. Germline V CDR1 and CDR2: SGHVS, FQNEAQ. This CDR3 is 16 amino acids long. Trimming cost V 2 bases and J 0 bases; bases outside gene matches: 6. The CDR3: CASSLQPQGASYEQYF. Here the CDR3 DNA reads TGTGCCAGCAGCTTACAGCCCCAGGGGGCCTCCTACGAGCAGTACTTC. Looking up the rest from reference TRBV7-8 and TRBJ2-7 gives the full variable domain: GAGVSQSPRYKVAKRGQDVALRCDPISGHVSLFWYQQALGQGPEFLTYFQNEAQLDKSGLPSDRFFAERPEGSVSTLKIQRTQQEDSAVYLCASSLQPQGASYEQYFGPGTRLTVT.

The rearrangement joins TRBV28 to TRBJ1-1; a possible D gene is TRBD1 (6 bases). The germline V and J ends were trimmed by 4 bases and 11 bases, with 17 bases remaining between them. The length of the CDR3 is 13 residues. Germline-derived CDR1 and CDR2 are MDHEN and SYDVKM. CDR3 sequence (DNA): TGTGCCAGCAGTTCCGCCCAGGGGAGCAACGCTTTCTTT. Translated, it gives CASSSAQGSNAFF.

This rearrangement joins TRBV19 to TRBJ1-2, with D unresolved. This CDR3 spans 13 amino acids. Germline V gene sequence: CDR1 LNHDA, CDR2 SQIVND (reference sequence). V dropped 6 bases and J dropped 4 bases, with 12 bases sitting between them. CDR3 sequence: CASRVGQLYGYTF. DNA of the CDR3: TGTGCCAGTAGGGTAGGTCAACTCTATGGCTACACCTTC.